The rows below give T cell receptor beta chains drawn from one sample of a study of T cells in Graves' hyperthyroidism and ophthalmopathy. TCRdb used MiXCR to reprocess the multiplex PCR reads, holding one entry per CDR3 protein. Altogether 550,000 to 600,000 distinct CDR3 sequences are present, under 60% being singletons, with the ten largest covering around a fifth. What was sequenced was peripheral blood or thyroid tissue (not recorded which). The receptors shown here come from an adult woman with Graves' disease, either hyperthyroidism or ophthalmopathy (not recorded which). The CDR3 runs from the conserved cysteine through the conserved F or W. A D gene is named only where the DNA matches it firmly. Size is stated for part of the rows, as once, few or many counts, or as a class when the clone is expanded.

length: 15; D: TRBD1; size: many; J: TRBJ1-5; V: TRBV20-1; CDR3: CSAADRVRGNQPQHF; DNA: TGCAGTGCCGCGGACAGGGTGCGGGGCAATCAGCCCCAGCATTTT
length: 14; D: -; size: many; J: TRBJ1-1; V: TRBV12-3/TRBV12-4; CDR3: CASSSPALNTEAFF; DNA: TGTGCCAGCAGTTCCCCGGCCCTGAACACTGAAGCTTTCTTT
length: 14; D: TRBD1; size: -; J: TRBJ1-1; V: TRBV20-1; CDR3: CSARTGGMNTEAFF; DNA: TGCAGTGCTAGGACAGGGGGAATGAACACTGAAGCTTTCTTT
length: 12; D: -; size: many; J: TRBJ2-7; V: TRBV6-6; CDR3: CASSRSTYEQYF; DNA: TGTGCCAGCAGCCGTAGTACCTACGAGCAGTACTTC
length: 17; D: -; size: many; J: TRBJ2-2; V: TRBV19; CDR3: CASRGTGAGSWTGELFF; DNA: TGTGCCAGTAGAGGGACCGGGGCGGGGTCCTGGACCGGGGAGCTGTTTTTT
length: 15; D: TRBD1; size: many; J: TRBJ2-7; V: TRBV5-6; CDR3: CASSSLPGTEYEQYF; DNA: TGTGCCAGCAGCTCTTTACCCGGGACAGAATACGAGCAGTACTTC
length: 13; D: -; size: -; J: TRBJ2-5; V: TRBV2; CDR3: CASSYRDQETQYF; DNA: TGTGCCAGCAGTTACAGGGATCAGGAGACCCAGTACTTC
length: 15; D: TRBD1; size: many; J: TRBJ1-1; V: TRBV20-1; CDR3: CSARARGLGDTEAFF; DNA: TGCAGTGCTAGAGCCAGGGGGCTTGGGGACACTGAAGCTTTCTTT
length: 14; D: -; size: many; J: TRBJ1-1; V: TRBV7-2; CDR3: CASSIRGGGTEAFF; DNA: TGTGCCAGCAGCATCCGAGGGGGTGGCACTGAAGCTTTCTTT
length: 15; D: -; size: few; J: TRBJ2-3; V: TRBV24-1; CDR3: CATSDLARESDTQYF; DNA: TGTGCCACCAGTGATTTAGCCAGGGAATCAGATACGCAGTATTTT
length: 15; D: -; size: -; J: TRBJ2-6; V: TRBV25-1; CDR3: CASSGSAYGANVLTF; DNA: TGTGCCAGCAGTGGTTCAGCCTATGGGGCCAACGTCCTGACTTTC
length: 14; D: -; size: -; J: TRBJ1-5; V: TRBV2; CDR3: CASSEAYGGQPQHF; DNA: TGTGCCAGCAGTGAAGCCTATGGAGGTCAGCCCCAGCATTTT
length: 13; D: -; size: many; J: TRBJ1-5; V: TRBV12-3/TRBV12-4; CDR3: CASTLEGDQPQHF; DNA: TGTGCCAGCACCTTAGAGGGAGATCAGCCCCAGCATTTT
length: 13; D: -; size: many; J: TRBJ2-7; V: TRBV6-5; CDR3: CASSSGEVNEQYF; DNA: TGTGCCAGCAGTTCTGGGGAGGTTAACGAGCAGTACTTC
length: 13; D: -; size: -; J: TRBJ1-2; V: TRBV5-1; CDR3: CASSLWGRSGYTF; DNA: TGCGCCAGCAGCTTGTGGGGGCGGAGTGGCTACACCTTC